Only one count was recorded for the clone carrying this T cell receptor beta chain. Its antigen remains unidentified. The sample comes from a study of T cells in Graves' hyperthyroidism and ophthalmopathy. V was trimmed by 2 bases and J by 0 bases, leaving 13 bases between them. The CDR3 spans 16 residues. Germline CDR1 and CDR2: MDHEN and SYDVKM. Study results and limitations: Blood also showed most of the thyroid clonotypes that were expanded above 0.001. Before onset, ophthalmopathy was predicted by the model a median approximately 6.6 months earlier.

Together with thyroid ultrasound, orbital computed tomography, serum thyroxine and TRAb, clinical symptoms were used for diagnoses. Researchers amplified the TCR beta CDR3 regions from RNA transcripts. TCR CDR3 regions were first amplified by RT-PCR with HTBI primers. TCRdb called the multiplex PCR reads again in MiXCR, with one record for every CDR3 protein. The data hold around 300,000 distinct CDR3 sequences, with 25% to 30% observed a single time. What was sequenced was blood. The chain combines TRBV28 with TRBJ2-5; D is uncertain. This receptor was taken from a man in his forties with Graves' hyperthyroidism that later progressed to Graves' ophthalmopathy. The CDR3 DNA reads as TGTGCCAGCAGTTTAAACTACCTCTCGTACCAAGAGACCCAGTACTTC. Its protein is CASSLNYLSYQETQYF.